Following are 19 T cell receptor beta chains from one sample sequenced in a study of shared clonotypes between healthy human individuals. Sequenced by immunoSEQ multiplex PCR; TCRdb stores in-frame clones only, minus some. The data hold about 680,000 clones, with around 73% observed a single time. Sequencing was performed on memory CD4+ T cells sorted from blood. Documented subset: CD45RA-negative fraction. The receptor source for this set is a woman in her twenties or thirties in good health.

The chain joins TRBV5-1 to TRBJ2-2; 7 bases are shared with TRBD1. Looked up from germline, CDR1 is SGHRS and CDR2 is YFSETQ. J gave up 8 bases and V 4 bases, and 8 bases lay outside the gene matches. The CDR3 runs to 14 residues. CDR3 sequence reads: CASSRDSTSGELFF. As DNA, the CDR3 is TGCGCCAGCAGCCGGGACAGTACATCGGGGGAGCTGTTTTTT.

The V gene is TRBV30, the J gene TRBJ2-7; TRBD2 matches at 7 bases. The CDR3 sequence is 12 residues long. Germline V gene sequence: CDR1 GTSNPN, CDR2 SVGIG (reference sequence). Losses at the gene ends were 1 base for V and 10 bases for J; bases not matched to a gene: 7. In nucleotides, the CDR3 is TGTGCCTGGAGTGGGGAGGGATCGATTCAGTACTTC. Amino acid sequence: CAWSGEGSIQYF. Combining the CDR3 with reference TRBV30 and TRBJ2-7 gives the whole variable domain SQTIHQWPATLVQPVGSPLSLECTVEGTSNPNLYWYRQAAGRGLQLLFYSVGIGQISSEVPQNLSASRPQDRQFILSSKKLLLSDSGFYLCAWSGEGSIQYFGPGTRLTVT.

This clone has just one count. This sequence joins TRBV7-6 and TRBJ2-1; a possible D gene is TRBD1 (6 bases). The CDR3 contains 16 residues. The germline V and J ends were trimmed by 6 bases and 0 bases, with 15 bases remaining between them. Germline V CDR1 and CDR2: SGHVS, FNYEAQ. The CDR3 nucleotides read TGTGCCAGCAGTCGGCGTTACAGGGCCTCCTACAATGAGCAGTTCTTC. It encodes CASSRRYRASYNEQFF. Based on the CDR3 plus reference TRBV7-6 and TRBJ2-1, the full variable domain is GAGVSQSPRYKVTKRGQDVALRCDPISGHVSLYWYRQALGQGPEFLTYFNYEAQQDKSGLPNDRFSAERPEGSISTLTIQRTEQRDSAMYRCASSRRYRASYNEQFFGPGTRLTVL.

The chain is built from TRBV5-1 and TRBJ1-4, with TRBD1 matching over 10 bases. Germline V CDR1 and CDR2: SGHRS, YFSETQ. Trimming at V came to 0 bases and at J to 10 bases, leaving 6 bases not matched to a gene. This CDR3 spans 15 amino acids. The CDR3 spells CASSLGDRGGGKLFF. The CDR3 coding sequence is TGCGCCAGCAGCTTGGGGGACAGGGGAGGCGGAAAACTGTTTTTT.

This clone has a handful of counts. This sample also contains other DNA sequences that code for the same CDR3. The chain joins TRBV6-1 to TRBJ1-3; unclear D gene. Per germline, CDR1 MNHNS and CDR2 SASEGT. There are 14 residues in the CDR3. Trimming removed 0 bases from V and 1 base from J, with 4 bases in between. CDR3 DNA: TGTGCCAGCAGTGAAGCGGGGTCTGGAAACACCATATATTTT. It yields the protein CASSEAGSGNTIYF.

The sample holds a few counts of this clone. The V gene is TRBV6-6, the J gene TRBJ2-2; D possibly corresponds to TRBD1 (6 bases). Per the germline V gene, CDR1 is MNHNY and CDR2 is SVGAGI (reference sequence). The CDR3 has 12 amino acids. Trimming removed 4 bases from V and 8 bases from J, with 8 bases in between. CDR3 region: CASSWTAGELFF. CDR3 bases: TGTGCCAGCAGTTGGACAGCTGGGGAGCTGTTTTTT.

The chain employs TRBV28 and TRBJ1-5, with no clear D. CDR3 length: 16 amino acids. V dropped 10 bases and J dropped 0 bases, with 19 bases sitting between them. The germline gives CDR1 MDHEN, CDR2 SYDVKM. CDR3 in amino acids: CATRVRDTYSNQPQHF. CDR3 sequence (DNA): TGTGCCACCCGGGTCAGAGACACCTATAGCAATCAGCCCCAGCATTTT.

This clone was seen at least ten times. V and J are TRBV7-3 and TRBJ2-1; 8 nucleotides line up with TRBD1. Trimming cost V 5 bases and J 7 bases; bases outside gene matches: 7. Germline CDR1 SGHTA, CDR2 FQGTGA. CDR3 length: 14 residues. The CDR3 DNA sequence: TGTGCCAGCAGCCCCGGACAGGGAGGAAATGAGCAGTTCTTC. This gives the protein CASSPGQGGNEQFF.

The chain couples TRBV27 to TRBJ2-7, with 11 bases matching TRBD2. Germline values: CDR1 MNHEY, CDR2 SMNVEV (reference sequence). CDR3 length: 15 residues. V shed 5 bases and J 3 bases; nucleotides not matched to a gene: 6. CDR3 DNA sequence: TGTGCCAGCAGTCCTGGACTAGCGGGTATCTACGAGCAGTACTTC. This encodes CASSPGLAGIYEQYF.

The gene calls are TRBV28 and TRBJ2-7, with D possibly matching TRBD2 (5 bases). Trimming took 6 bases from V and 7 from J, leaving 25 bases between them. The germline gives CDR1 MDHEN, CDR2 SYDVKM. The CDR3 covers 16 residues. The chain's CDR3 is CASRSPGGGTSLEQYF. The CDR3 DNA reads as TGTGCCAGCAGATCCCCCGGAGGCGGTACTTCTTTGGAGCAGTACTTC.

The chain carries TRBV5-1 and TRBJ1-1; the match to TRBD1 covers 7 bases. V gave up 3 bases and J gave up 0 bases; unmatched junction bases: 8. Per germline, CDR1 SGHRS and CDR2 YFSETQ. The CDR3 is made up of 16 amino acids. CDR3 DNA sequence: TGCGCCAGCAGCTCAGGGGGAGTCAACATGAACACTGAAGCTTTCTTT. Amino acid sequence: CASSSGGVNMNTEAFF.

This chain uses TRBV5-4 with TRBJ1-1, with 9 bases lining up with TRBD1. The length of the CDR3 is 16 residues. The germline gives CDR1 SGHNT, CDR2 YYREEE (reference sequence). V was clipped by 3 bases and J by 7 bases; unmatched bases: 13. CDR3 sequence (DNA): TGTGCCAGCAGCTCCCGGGGGCGGACAGGGGAGGATGAAGCTTTCTTT. Protein sequence: CASSSRGRTGEDEAFF.

This clone has only one observation. This rearrangement joins TRBV7-9 to TRBJ1-2; 8 bases line up with TRBD1. With V trimmed by 4 bases and J by 6 bases, 13 bases remained unmatched. This CDR3 is built from 16 residues. Germline-derived CDR1 and CDR2 are SEHNR and FQNEAQ (reference sequence). CDR3 loop: CASSSTGVPPRHGYTF. CDR3 bases: TGTGCCAGCAGCTCGACAGGGGTCCCACCACGACATGGCTACACCTTC.

This chain links TRBV11-1 with TRBJ2-7; TRBD1 is a possible D gene (5 bases). With 1 base removed from V and 6 bases from J, the gap between germline ends came to 16 bases. Germline values: CDR1 SGHAT, CDR2 FQDESV (reference sequence). The CDR3 extends over 15 amino acids. CDR3 sequence (DNA): TGTGCCAGCAGCTTAGGGACACTCCCTTGGGGCGAGCAGTACTTC. Amino acid sequence: CASSLGTLPWGEQYF. The variable domain in full, with the rest retrieved from reference TRBV11-1 and TRBJ2-7, is EAEVAQSPRYKITEKSQAVAFWCDPISGHATLYWYRQILGQGPELLVQFQDESVVDDSQLPKDRFSAERLKGVDSTLKIQPAELGDSAMYLCASSLGTLPWGEQYFGPGTRLTVT.

The gene calls are TRBV27 and TRBJ2-2; 8 bases are a match to TRBD1. V shed 4 bases, J shed 6 bases, and the junction held 10 bases outside the gene matches. The CDR3 consists of 16 residues. CDR1 and CDR2 from the germline V gene are MNHEY and SMNVEV (reference sequence). This chain's CDR3 is CASSSASDRVSGELFF. CDR3 nucleotides: TGTGCCAGCAGTTCGGCCTCGGACAGGGTGTCCGGGGAGCTGTTTTTT.

The V gene is TRBV19, the J gene TRBJ1-1; 7 bases line up with TRBD1. The CDR3 has 14 amino acids. From germline, CDR1 is LNHDA and CDR2 SQIVND (reference sequence). V was clipped by 5 bases and J by 4 bases; unmatched bases: 7. CDR3 coding DNA: TGTGCCAGTAGTGTTGGGGGACAGTCCACTGAAGCTTTCTTT. Protein: CASSVGGQSTEAFF.

V gene TRBV18 combines with J gene TRBJ2-3; D is uncertain. CDR1 and CDR2 from the germline V gene are KGHSH and LQKENI. V dropped 8 bases and J dropped 10 bases, with 16 bases sitting between them. CDR3 length: 12 residues. CDR3 coding DNA: TGTGCCAGCCGCCTACTGGAACACCCGCAGTATTTT. As protein: CASRLLEHPQYF.

This chain uses TRBV19 with TRBJ1-5, with 8 bases matching TRBD1. Unmatched junction bases numbered 11, after V lost 7 bases and J lost 6 bases. Germline V gene lookup returns CDR1 LNHDA and CDR2 SQIVND (reference sequence). The CDR3 has 15 residues. CDR3 amino acids: CASTPTDRVVQPQHF. CDR3 in DNA: TGTGCCAGTACCCCAACGGACAGGGTGGTTCAGCCCCAGCATTTT.

The genes are TRBV7-9 and TRBJ2-3; D may be TRBD1 (5 bases). The germline CDR1 and CDR2 sequences are SEHNR and FQNEAQ (reference sequence). The CDR3 contains 15 residues. Trimming took off 4 bases at V and 0 bases at J, with 11 bases between the two ends. In nucleotides, the CDR3 is TGTGCCAGCAGCTCGGACATAACAAGCACAGATACGCAGTATTTT. It yields the protein CASSSDITSTDTQYF.